The 13 T cell receptor beta chains listed next were all sequenced from one sample in a study of lymphopenia after photon versus proton radiotherapy. Libraries were prepared by immunoSEQ multiplex PCR; TCRdb keeps only in-frame clonotypes and omits some of them. The sample gives tens of thousands of clones, approximately 89% of which show up once; 6.6% is in the top ten. The input for sequencing was peripheral blood, taken from a patient treated with proton-based radiotherapy. The receptors come from a woman in her 70s with pancreatic cancer. Some clones in this sample may be carry-over from other donors' samples.

The chain couples TRBV19 to TRBJ2-2; D perhaps matches TRBD2 (6 bases). The germline V and J ends were trimmed by 0 bases and 3 bases, with 14 bases remaining between them. The germline V gene has CDR1 LNHDA and CDR2 SQIVND (reference sequence). This CDR3 comprises 17 residues. The CDR3 here is CASSIEAGRGDTGELFF. The CDR3 DNA reads TGTGCCAGTAGTATAGAGGCCGGGAGAGGGGACACCGGGGAGCTGTTTTTT.

The V and J genes are TRBV28 and TRBJ2-7; perhaps TRBD1 as D (7 bases). Trimming shortened V by 9 bases and J by 0 bases, and 12 bases separated the two germline ends. CDR3 length: 13 residues. Germline CDR1 MDHEN, CDR2 SYDVKM. The CDR3 region has the DNA TGTGCCAGTGGGGGGACAGACTCCTACGAGCAGTACTTC. As protein: CASGGTDSYEQYF.

The chain is built from TRBV5-6 and TRBJ2-5, with D tentatively TRBD2 (5 bases). This CDR3 has 14 amino acids. Deletions cut 0 bases from V and 0 bases from J, with 6 bases between. Germline loops: CDR1 SGHDT, CDR2 YYEEEE. The CDR3 loop reads CASSLAGNQETQYF. As DNA, the CDR3 is TGTGCCAGCAGCTTGGCCGGGAACCAAGAGACCCAGTACTTC.

This clone is a singleton in its sample. V and J are TRBV4-3 and TRBJ2-3, with D possibly TRBD2 on 6 matching bases. Germline V gene sequence: CDR1 LGHNA, CDR2 YSLEER. CDR3 size: 17 residues. Trimming stripped 2 bases from V and 2 bases from J, with 17 bases between. CDR3 bases: TGCGCCAGCAGCCAAAGATATAGGGGAGGAACCACAGATACGCAGTATTTT. The encoded protein is CASSQRYRGGTTDTQYF.

This clone appeared a single time. The J gene is TRBJ2-3, the V gene TRBV5-1; D gene uncertain. This CDR3 has 16 residues. The V gene's germline CDR1 is SGHRS and CDR2 YFSETQ. Trimming removed 2 bases at V and 0 bases at J, with 13 bases between. The CDR3 region is CASSFRFSQSTDTQYF. The CDR3, as DNA: TGCGCCAGCAGCTTCCGGTTTAGCCAGAGCACAGATACGCAGTATTTT.

This chain joins TRBV7-8 and TRBJ1-2; D gene ambiguous. Germline CDR1 and CDR2: SGHVS and FQNEAQ. V gave up 3 bases and J gave up 2 bases, with 10 bases separating them. The CDR3 is 14 amino acids. The DNA of the CDR3 is TGTGCCAGCAGCTTGAGAGACATAAACTATGGCTACACCTTC. It encodes CASSLRDINYGYTF.

The V and J genes are TRBV5-4 and TRBJ2-7; TRBD1 matches 7 bases. Germline CDR1 reads SGHNT; CDR2 reads YYREEE (reference sequence). Trimming removed 0 bases from V and 3 bases from J; junction bases left unmatched: 6. This CDR3 region has 15 residues. The chain's CDR3 is CASSLGTGAIYEQYF. The CDR3, as DNA: TGTGCCAGCAGCTTGGGCACAGGGGCGATCTACGAGCAGTACTTC.

The chain employs TRBV5-6 and TRBJ2-5; 11 nucleotides agree with TRBD2. With the DNA end fitting TRBJ2-7 better, the J assignment may be wrong. Germline CDR1 is SGHDT and CDR2 is YYEEEE. This CDR3 comprises 16 residues. CDR3 residues: CASSLQTSGVIHEQYF. In DNA, the CDR3 is TGTGCCAGCAGCTTACAGACTAGCGGGGTTATCCACGAGCAGTACTTC.

V and J are TRBV5-6 and TRBJ1-2; TRBD1 matches at 7 bases. The CDR3 consists of 14 residues. Trimming took 4 bases from V and 4 from J; bases not matched to a gene: 7. CDR1 and CDR2 (germline): SGHDT, YYEEEE. The CDR3 bases are TGTGCCAGCAGCCCAAGGACAGGTTCCTATGGCTACACCTTC. Its translation is CASSPRTGSYGYTF. Based on the CDR3 plus reference TRBV5-6 and TRBJ1-2, the full variable domain is DAGVTQSPTHLIKTRGQQVTLRCSPKSGHDTVSWYQQALGQGPQFIFQYYEEEERQRGNFPDRFSGHQFPNYSSELNVNALLLGDSALYLCASSPRTGSYGYTFGSGTRLTVV.

The J gene is TRBJ2-1, the V gene TRBV11-1; D call uncertain. CDR3 size: 15 residues. V was clipped by 5 bases and J by 7 bases, with 18 bases between them. Germline CDR1 and CDR2: SGHAT and FQDESV (reference sequence). The CDR3 nucleotides read TGTGCCAGCAGCGACTCAGGCAGATTGTTTAATGAGCAGTTCTTC. This encodes CASSDSGRLFNEQFF.

This rearrangement joins TRBV10-2 to TRBJ2-7; 7 nucleotides agree with TRBD1. The CDR3 runs 12 residues. Germline V gene sequence: CDR1 WSHSY, CDR2 SAAADI. Unmatched junction bases numbered 3, after V lost 3 bases and J lost 7 bases. CDR3 residues: CASSDRGKEQYF. Here the CDR3 DNA reads TGCGCCAGCAGTGACAGGGGGAAAGAGCAGTACTTC.

This chain joins TRBV7-2 and TRBJ2-2, with TRBD2 identical over 7 bases. The V gene's germline CDR1 is SGHTA and CDR2 FQGNSA. Trimming took 1 base from V and 4 from J; bases not matched to a gene: 12. CDR3 length equals 18 residues. CDR3 region: CASSLVPARERGTGELFF. The DNA of the CDR3 is TGTGCCAGCAGCTTAGTACCGGCGCGGGAGAGGGGCACCGGGGAGCTGTTTTTT.

This sequence joins TRBV7-9 and TRBJ2-3; 8 bases match TRBD2. The CDR3 sequence is 16 residues long. Germline values: CDR1 SEHNR, CDR2 FQNEAQ (reference sequence). Trimming took 3 bases from V and 3 from J; bases not matched to a gene: 8. The CDR3 nucleotides are TGTGCCAGCAGCTTCAGTAGCGGGATTAGTACAGATACGCAGTATTTT. Translation gives CASSFSSGISTDTQYF.